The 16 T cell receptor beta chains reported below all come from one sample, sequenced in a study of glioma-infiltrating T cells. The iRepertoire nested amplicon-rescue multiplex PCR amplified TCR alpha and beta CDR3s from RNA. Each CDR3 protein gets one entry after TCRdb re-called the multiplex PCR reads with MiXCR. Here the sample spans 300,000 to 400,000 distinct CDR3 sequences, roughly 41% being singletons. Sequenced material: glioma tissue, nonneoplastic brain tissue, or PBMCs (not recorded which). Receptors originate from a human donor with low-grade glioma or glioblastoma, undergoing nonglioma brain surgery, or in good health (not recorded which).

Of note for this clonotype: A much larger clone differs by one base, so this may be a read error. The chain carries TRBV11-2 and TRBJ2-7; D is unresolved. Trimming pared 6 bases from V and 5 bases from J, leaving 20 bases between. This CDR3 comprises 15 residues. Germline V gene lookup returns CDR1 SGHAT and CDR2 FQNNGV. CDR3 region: CASRPYAVGNHEQYF. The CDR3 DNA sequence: TGTGCCAGCAGGCCCTACGCAGTCGGAAATCACGAGCAGTACTTC.

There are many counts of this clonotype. DNA for the CDR3: TGTGCCAGCAGTTTATCCGGGACGGTTGAAGCTTTCTTT. Translation gives CASSLSGTVEAFF. V is TRBV28 and J is TRBJ1-1; possibly TRBD1 for D (5 bases). CDR3 length: 13 residues. The V gene's germline CDR1 is MDHEN and CDR2 SYDVKM. Trimming removed 1 base at V and 7 bases at J, with 10 bases between.

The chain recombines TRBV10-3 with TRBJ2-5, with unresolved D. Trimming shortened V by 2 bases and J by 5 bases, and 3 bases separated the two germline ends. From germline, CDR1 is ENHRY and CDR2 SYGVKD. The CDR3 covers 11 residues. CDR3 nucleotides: TGTGCCATCAGTGAGGGGGAGACCCAGTACTTC. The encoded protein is CAISEGETQYF.

The CDR3, as DNA: TGTGCCAGCAGCGTACTTGGACAGGGGGCGACGGATGAGCAGTTCTTC. This encodes CASSVLGQGATDEQFF. The chain joins TRBV5-6 to TRBJ2-1; 11 bases are shared with TRBD1. V lost 4 bases to trimming and J lost 8 bases; unmatched junction nucleotides: 11. The CDR3 sequence is 16 residues long. Germline V gives CDR1 SGHDT, CDR2 YYEEEE.

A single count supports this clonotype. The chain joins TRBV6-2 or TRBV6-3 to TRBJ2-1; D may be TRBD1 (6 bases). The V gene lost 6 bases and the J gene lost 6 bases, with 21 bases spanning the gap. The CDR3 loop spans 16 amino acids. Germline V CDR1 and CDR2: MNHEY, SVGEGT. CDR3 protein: CASSQGWGQGFNEQFF. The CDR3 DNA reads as TGTGCCAGCAGCCAGGGTTGGGGGCAGGGTTTCAATGAGCAGTTCTTC.

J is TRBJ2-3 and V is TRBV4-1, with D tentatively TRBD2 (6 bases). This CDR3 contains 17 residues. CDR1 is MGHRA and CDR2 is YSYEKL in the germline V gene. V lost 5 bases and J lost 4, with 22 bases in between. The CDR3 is CASSKQPSGGVPDTQYF. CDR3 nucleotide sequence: TGCGCCAGCAGCAAGCAGCCGTCGGGCGGGGTCCCAGATACGCAGTATTTT.

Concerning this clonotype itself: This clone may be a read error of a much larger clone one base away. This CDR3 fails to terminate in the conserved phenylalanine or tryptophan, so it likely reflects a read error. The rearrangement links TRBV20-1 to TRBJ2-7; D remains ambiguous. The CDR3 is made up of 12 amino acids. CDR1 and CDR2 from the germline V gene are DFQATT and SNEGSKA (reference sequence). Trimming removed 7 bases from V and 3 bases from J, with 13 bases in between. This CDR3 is CSVLGGIYEQYL. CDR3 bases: TGCAGTGTCCTAGGTGGTATCTACGAGCAGTACTTA.

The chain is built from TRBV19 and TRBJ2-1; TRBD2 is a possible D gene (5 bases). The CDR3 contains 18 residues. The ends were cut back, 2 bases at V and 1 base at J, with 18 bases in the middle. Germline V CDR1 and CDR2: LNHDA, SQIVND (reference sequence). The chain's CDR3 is CASSIIGGVLSSYNEQFF. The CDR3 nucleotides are TGTGCCAGTAGTATAATAGGAGGAGTGCTCAGTTCCTACAATGAGCAGTTCTTC.

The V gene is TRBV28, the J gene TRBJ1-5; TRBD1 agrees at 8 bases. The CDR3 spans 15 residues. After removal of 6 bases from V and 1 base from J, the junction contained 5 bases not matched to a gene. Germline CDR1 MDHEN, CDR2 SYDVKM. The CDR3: CASRTGDWSNQPQHF. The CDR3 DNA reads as TGTGCCAGCAGGACAGGGGATTGGAGCAATCAGCCCCAGCATTTT.

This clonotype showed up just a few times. DNA for the CDR3: TGTGCCATCAGTGACCTAGCCCGGGGCTCCTACAATGAGCAGTTCTTC. Translated: CAISDLARGSYNEQFF. The chain combines TRBV10-3 with TRBJ2-1, with TRBD2 as a possible D gene (5 bases). Germline V gene sequence: CDR1 ENHRY, CDR2 SYGVKD. This CDR3 spans 16 amino acids. Trimming removed 3 bases at V and 0 bases at J, with 12 bases between.

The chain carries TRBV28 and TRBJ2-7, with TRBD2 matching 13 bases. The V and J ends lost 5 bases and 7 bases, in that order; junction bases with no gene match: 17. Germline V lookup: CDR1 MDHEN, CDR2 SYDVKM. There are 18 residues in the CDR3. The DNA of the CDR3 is TGTGCCAGCAGTCTCCGACTAGCGGGAGGCCCCGATTCGGGAGAGCAGTACTTC. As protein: CASSLRLAGGPDSGEQYF.

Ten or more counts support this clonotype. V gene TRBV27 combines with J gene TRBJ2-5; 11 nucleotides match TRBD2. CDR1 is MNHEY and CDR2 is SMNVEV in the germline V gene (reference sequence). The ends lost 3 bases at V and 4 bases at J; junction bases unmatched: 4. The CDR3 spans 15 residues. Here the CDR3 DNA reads TGTGCCAGCAGTTTGTTAGCGGGAGGGGCAGAGACCCAGTACTTC. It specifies CASSLLAGGAETQYF.

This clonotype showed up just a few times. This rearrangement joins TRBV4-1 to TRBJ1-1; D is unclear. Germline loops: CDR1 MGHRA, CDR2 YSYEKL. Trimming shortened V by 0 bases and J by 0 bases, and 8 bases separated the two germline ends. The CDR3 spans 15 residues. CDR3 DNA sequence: TGCGCCAGCAGCCAAGAATGGAGAATGAACACTGAAGCTTTCTTT. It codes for CASSQEWRMNTEAFF.

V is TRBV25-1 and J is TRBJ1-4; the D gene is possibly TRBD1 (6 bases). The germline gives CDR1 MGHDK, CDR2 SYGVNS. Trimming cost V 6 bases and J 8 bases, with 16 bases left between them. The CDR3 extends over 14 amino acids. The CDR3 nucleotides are TGTGCCAGCAGCAATATGGGACATGTGGAAAAACTGTTTTTT. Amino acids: CASSNMGHVEKLFF.

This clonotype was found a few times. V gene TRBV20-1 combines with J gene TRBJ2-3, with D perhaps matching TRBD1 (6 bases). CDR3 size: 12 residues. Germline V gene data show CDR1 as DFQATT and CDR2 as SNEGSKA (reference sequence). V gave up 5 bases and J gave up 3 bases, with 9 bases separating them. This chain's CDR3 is CSAGGWTDTQYF. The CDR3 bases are TGCAGTGCTGGGGGCTGGACAGATACGCAGTATTTT.

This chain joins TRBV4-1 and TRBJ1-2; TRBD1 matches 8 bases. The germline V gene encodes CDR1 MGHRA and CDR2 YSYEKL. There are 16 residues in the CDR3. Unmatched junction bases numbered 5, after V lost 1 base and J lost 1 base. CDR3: CASSQGAGGNNYGYTF. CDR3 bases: TGCGCCAGCAGCCAAGGGGCAGGGGGCAATAACTATGGCTACACCTTC.